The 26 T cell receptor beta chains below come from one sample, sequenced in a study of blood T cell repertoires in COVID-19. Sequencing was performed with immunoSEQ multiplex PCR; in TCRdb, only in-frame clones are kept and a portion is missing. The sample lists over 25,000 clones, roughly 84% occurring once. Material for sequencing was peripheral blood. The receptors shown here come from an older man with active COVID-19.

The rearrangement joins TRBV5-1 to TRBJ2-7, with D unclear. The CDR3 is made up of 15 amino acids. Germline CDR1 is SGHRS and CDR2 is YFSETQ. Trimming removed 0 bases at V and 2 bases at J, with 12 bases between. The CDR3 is CASSLAQASTYEQYF. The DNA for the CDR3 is TGCGCCAGCAGCTTGGCGCAGGCCTCTACCTACGAGCAGTACTTC.

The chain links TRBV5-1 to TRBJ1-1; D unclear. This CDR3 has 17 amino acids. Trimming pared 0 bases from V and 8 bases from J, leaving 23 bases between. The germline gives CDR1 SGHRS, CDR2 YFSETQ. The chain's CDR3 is CASSLDGRGMVSPEAFF. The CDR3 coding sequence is TGCGCCAGCAGCTTGGACGGACGCGGGATGGTCTCTCCCGAAGCTTTCTTT. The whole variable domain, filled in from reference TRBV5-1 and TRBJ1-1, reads KAGVTQTPRYLIKTRGQQVTLSCSPISGHRSVSWYQQTPGQGLQFLFEYFSETQRNKGNFPGRFSGRQFSNSRSEMNVSTLELGDSALYLCASSLDGRGMVSPEAFFGQGTRLTVV.

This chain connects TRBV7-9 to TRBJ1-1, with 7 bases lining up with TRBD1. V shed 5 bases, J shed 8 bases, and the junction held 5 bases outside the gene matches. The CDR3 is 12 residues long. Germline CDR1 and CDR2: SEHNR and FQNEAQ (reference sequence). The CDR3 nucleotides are TGTGCCAGCAGCCCGATGACAGGGGAAGCTTTCTTT. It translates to CASSPMTGEAFF.

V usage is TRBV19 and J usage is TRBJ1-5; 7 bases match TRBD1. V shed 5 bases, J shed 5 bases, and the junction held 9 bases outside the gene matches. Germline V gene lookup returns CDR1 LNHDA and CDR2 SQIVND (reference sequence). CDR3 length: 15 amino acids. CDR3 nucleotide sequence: TGTGCCAGTAGTTTCCCTGACAGGGTGGATCAGCCCCAGCATTTT. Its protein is CASSFPDRVDQPQHF.

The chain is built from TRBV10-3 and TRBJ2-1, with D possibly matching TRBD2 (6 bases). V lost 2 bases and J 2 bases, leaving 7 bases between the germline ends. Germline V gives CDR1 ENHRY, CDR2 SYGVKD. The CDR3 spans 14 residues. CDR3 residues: CAISEVAAYNEQFF. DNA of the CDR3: TGTGCCATCAGTGAGGTAGCGGCCTACAATGAGCAGTTCTTC.

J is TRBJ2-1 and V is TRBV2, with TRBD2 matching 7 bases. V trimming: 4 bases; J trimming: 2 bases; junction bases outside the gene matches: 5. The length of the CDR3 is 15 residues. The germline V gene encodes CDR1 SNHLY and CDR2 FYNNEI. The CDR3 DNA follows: TGTGCCAGCAGTGGGGGCGGGGGACCCTACAATGAGCAGTTCTTC. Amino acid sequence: CASSGGGGPYNEQFF.

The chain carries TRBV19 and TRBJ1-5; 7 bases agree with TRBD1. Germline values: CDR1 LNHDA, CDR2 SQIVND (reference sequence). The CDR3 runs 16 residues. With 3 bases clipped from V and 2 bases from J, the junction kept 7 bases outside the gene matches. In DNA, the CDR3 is TGTGCCAGTAGTATTACGACAGGGCCGGGCAATCAGCCCCAGCATTTT. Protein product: CASSITTGPGNQPQHF.

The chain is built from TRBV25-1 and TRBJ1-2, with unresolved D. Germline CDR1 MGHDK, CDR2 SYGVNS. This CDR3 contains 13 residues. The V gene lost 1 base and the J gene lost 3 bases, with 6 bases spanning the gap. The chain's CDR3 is CASSELSYYGYTF. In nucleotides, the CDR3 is TGTGCCAGCAGTGAATTGTCCTACTATGGCTACACCTTC.

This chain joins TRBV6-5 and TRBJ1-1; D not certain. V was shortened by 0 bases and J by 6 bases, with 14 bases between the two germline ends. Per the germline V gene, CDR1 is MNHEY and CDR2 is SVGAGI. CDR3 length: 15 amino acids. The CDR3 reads CASSYSSSTGPEAFF. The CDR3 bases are TGTGCCAGCAGTTACTCATCGAGTACTGGGCCTGAAGCTTTCTTT.

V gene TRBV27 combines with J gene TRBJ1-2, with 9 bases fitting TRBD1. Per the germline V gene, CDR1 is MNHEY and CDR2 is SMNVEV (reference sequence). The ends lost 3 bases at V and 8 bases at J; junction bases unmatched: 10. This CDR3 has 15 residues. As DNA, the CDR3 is TGTGCCAGCAGTTTGTCTACAGGGGGCTTGGGGGGCTACACCTTC. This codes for CASSLSTGGLGGYTF.

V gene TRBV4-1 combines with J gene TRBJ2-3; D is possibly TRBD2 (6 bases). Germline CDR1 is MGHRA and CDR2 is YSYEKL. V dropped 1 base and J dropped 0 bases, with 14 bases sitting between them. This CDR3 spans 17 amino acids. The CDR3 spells CASSQGGGRSSTDTQYF. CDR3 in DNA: TGCGCCAGCAGCCAAGGTGGGGGGAGGAGTAGCACAGATACGCAGTATTTT.

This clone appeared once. For the CDR3, the DNA is TGTGCCAGCAGAGACAGGGGCCCTTCTGGAAACACCATATATTTT. Amino acid sequence: CASRDRGPSGNTIYF. J is TRBJ1-3 and V is TRBV7-9, with 8 bases aligning to TRBD1. Germline V gene lookup returns CDR1 SEHNR and CDR2 FQNEAQ (reference sequence). Trimming removed 6 bases from V and 1 base from J; junction bases left unmatched: 5. This CDR3 comprises 15 residues.

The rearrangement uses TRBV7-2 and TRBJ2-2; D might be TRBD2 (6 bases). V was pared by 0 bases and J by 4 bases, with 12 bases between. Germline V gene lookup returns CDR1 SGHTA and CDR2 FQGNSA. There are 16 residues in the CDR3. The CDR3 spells CASSLAATRGTGELFF. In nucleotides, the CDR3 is TGTGCCAGCAGCTTAGCGGCGACTAGGGGCACCGGGGAGCTGTTTTTT.

The DNA for the CDR3 is TGTGCCAGCAGCTTAGGCAGCCGACTCTACGAGCAGTACTTC. Translated: CASSLGSRLYEQYF. J is TRBJ2-7 and V is TRBV7-9; D not certain. In germline, CDR1 is SEHNR, CDR2 FQNEAQ (reference sequence). The CDR3 contains 14 residues. With 1 base removed from V and 3 bases from J, the gap between germline ends came to 10 bases.

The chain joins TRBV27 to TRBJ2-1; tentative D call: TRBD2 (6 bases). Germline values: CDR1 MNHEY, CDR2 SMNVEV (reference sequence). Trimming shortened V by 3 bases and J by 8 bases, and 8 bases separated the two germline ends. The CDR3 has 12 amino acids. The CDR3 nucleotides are TGTGCCAGCAGTTTTGGGGGGTATGAGCAGTTCTTC. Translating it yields CASSFGGYEQFF.

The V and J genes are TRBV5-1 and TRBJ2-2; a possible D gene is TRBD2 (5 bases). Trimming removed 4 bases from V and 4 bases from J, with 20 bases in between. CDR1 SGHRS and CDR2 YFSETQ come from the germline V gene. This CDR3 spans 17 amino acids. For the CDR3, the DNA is TGCGCCAGCAGCCCAAATAGGGAGCGGTGGGGCACCGGGGAGCTGTTTTTT. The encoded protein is CASSPNRERWGTGELFF.

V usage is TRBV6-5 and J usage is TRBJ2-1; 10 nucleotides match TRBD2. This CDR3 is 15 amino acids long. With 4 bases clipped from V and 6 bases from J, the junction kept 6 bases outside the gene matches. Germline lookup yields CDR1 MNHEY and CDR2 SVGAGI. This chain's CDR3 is CASSSPSGGANEQFF. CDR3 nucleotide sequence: TGTGCCAGCAGTTCCCCCAGCGGGGGGGCCAATGAGCAGTTCTTC.

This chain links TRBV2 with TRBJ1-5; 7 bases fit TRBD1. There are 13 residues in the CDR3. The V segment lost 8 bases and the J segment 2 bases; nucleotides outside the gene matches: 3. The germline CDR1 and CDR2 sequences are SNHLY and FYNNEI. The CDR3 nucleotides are TGTGCCAGCCGACAGGGCCGCAATCAGCCCCAGCATTTT. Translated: CASRQGRNQPQHF.

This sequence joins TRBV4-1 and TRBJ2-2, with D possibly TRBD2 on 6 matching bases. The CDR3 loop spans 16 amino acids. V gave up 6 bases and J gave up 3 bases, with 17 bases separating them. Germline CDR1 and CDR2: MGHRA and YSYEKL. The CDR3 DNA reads TGCGCCAGCAGGTCGGGACTCTGGGGGGACACCGGGGAGCTGTTTTTT. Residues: CASRSGLWGDTGELFF.

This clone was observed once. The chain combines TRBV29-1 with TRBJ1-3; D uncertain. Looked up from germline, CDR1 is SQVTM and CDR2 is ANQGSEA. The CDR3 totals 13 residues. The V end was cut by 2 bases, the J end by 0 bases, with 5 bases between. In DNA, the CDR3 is TGCAGCGTTGAAACGAGCTCTGGAAACACCATATATTTT. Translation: CSVETSSGNTIYF.

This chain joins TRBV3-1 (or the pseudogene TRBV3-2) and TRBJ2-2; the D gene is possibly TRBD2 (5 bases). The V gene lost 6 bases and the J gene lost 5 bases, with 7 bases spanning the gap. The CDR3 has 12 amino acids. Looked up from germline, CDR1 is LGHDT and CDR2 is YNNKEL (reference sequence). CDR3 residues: CASRRATGELFF. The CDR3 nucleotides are TGTGCCAGCAGGAGGGCGACCGGGGAGCTGTTTTTT.

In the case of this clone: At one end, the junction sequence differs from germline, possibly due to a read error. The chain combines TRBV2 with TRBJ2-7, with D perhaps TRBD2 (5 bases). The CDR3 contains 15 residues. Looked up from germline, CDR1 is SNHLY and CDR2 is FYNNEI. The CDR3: CASREERLISYEQYF. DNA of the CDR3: TGTGCCAGCAGGGAAGAGCGGCTTATCTCCTACGAGCAGTACTTC.

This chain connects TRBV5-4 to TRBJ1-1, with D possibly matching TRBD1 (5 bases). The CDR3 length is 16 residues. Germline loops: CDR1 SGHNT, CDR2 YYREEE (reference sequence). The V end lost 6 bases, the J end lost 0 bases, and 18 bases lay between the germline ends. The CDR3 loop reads CASTLGGRKMNTEAFF. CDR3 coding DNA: TGTGCCAGCACCCTGGGGGGTAGGAAGATGAACACTGAAGCTTTCTTT.

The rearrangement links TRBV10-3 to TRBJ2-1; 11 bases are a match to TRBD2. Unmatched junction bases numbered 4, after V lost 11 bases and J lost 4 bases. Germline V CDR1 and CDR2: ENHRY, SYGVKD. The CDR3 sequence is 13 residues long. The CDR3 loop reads CAVTSGGYNEQFF. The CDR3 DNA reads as TGTGCCGTTACTAGCGGGGGTTACAATGAGCAGTTCTTC.

CDR3 loop: CASSLFAGLAGGTDTQYF. The CDR3 DNA is TGTGCCAGCAGCTTATTCGCCGGACTAGCAGGGGGCACAGATACGCAGTATTTT. The rearrangement links TRBV7-2 to TRBJ2-3, with 8 nucleotides matching TRBD2. From germline, CDR1 is SGHTA and CDR2 FQGNSA. The CDR3 runs 18 residues. Trimming took 2 bases from V and 1 from J; bases not matched to a gene: 11.

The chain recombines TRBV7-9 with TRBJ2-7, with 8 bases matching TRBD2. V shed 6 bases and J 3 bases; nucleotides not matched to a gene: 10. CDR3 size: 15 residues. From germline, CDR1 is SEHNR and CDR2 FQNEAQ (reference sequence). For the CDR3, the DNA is TGTGCCAGCAGTTCCTCGGGCAGCGGGGGCTACGAGCAGTACTTC. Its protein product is CASSSSGSGGYEQYF.